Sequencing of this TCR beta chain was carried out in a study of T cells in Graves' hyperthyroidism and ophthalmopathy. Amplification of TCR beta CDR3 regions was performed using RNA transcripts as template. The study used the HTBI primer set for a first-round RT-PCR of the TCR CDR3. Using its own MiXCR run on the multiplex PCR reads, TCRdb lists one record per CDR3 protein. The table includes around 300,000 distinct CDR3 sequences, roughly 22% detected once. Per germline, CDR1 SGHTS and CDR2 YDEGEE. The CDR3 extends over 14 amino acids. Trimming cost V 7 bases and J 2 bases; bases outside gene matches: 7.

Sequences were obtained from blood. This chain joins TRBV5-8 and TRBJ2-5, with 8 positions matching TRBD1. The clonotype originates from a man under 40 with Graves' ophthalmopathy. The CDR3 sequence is CASGSYRGQETQYF. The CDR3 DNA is TGTGCCAGCGGCTCTTACAGGGGGCAAGAGACCCAGTACTTC.